This T cell receptor beta chain stems from a study of blood T cell repertoires in COVID-19. For the study at large: The United States, Italy and Spain provided the acute and convalescent COVID-19 samples. Sample material is recorded as cDNA or gDNA derived from T cells, B-cell-depleted T cells, or PBMCs.

V was clipped by 4 bases and J by 4 bases; unmatched bases: 16. Germline values: CDR1 LGHDT, CDR2 YNNKEL (reference sequence). The CDR3 is made up of 21 amino acids. Original processing methods: Estimation of nucleated cell counts was performed using reference gene primer amplification. Assay used: immunoSEQ multiplex PCR; TCRdb lists only in-frame clones, some missing. V and J calls and clone size are copied from that table; D and trimming were computed from the DNA. The sample holds 250,000 to 350,000 clones, about nine tenths seen once. The clonotype was recovered from a woman aged 60-70 years with acute or convalescent COVID-19. The rearrangement joins TRBV3-1 (or the pseudogene TRBV3-2) to TRBJ2-2; 15 bases fit TRBD2. The sample was peripheral blood. CDR3 region: CASSRGGLAGGLALGTGELFF. The CDR3 DNA sequence: TGTGCCAGCAGCCGAGGGGGACTAGCGGGAGGACTAGCACTGGGCACCGGGGAGCTGTTTTTT.